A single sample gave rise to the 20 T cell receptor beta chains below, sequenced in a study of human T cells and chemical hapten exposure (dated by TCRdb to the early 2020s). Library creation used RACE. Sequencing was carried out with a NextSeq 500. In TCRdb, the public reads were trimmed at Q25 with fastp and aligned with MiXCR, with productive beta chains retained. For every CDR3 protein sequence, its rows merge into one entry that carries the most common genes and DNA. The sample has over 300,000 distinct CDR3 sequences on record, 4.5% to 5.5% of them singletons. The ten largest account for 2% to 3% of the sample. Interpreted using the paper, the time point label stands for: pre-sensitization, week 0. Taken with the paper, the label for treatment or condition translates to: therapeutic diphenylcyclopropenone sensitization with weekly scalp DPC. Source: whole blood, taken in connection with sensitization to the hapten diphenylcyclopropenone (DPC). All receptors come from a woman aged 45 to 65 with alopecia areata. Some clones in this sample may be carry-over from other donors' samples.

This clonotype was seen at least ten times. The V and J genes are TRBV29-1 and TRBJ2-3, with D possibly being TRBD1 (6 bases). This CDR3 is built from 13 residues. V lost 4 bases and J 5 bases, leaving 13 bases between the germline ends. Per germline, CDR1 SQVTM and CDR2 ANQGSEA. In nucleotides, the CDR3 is TGCAGCGTTGTGGGGGCAGGAAAAGATACGCAGTATTTT. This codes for CSVVGAGKDTQYF.

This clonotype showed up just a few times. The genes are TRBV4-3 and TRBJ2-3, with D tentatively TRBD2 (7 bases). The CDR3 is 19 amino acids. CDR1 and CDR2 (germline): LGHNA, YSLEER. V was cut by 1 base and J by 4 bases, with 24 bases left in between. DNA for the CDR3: TGCGCCAGCAGCCAAGCTCCTAACGTCGCGGGGGCAAAGTCAGATACGCAGTATTTT. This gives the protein CASSQAPNVAGAKSDTQYF.

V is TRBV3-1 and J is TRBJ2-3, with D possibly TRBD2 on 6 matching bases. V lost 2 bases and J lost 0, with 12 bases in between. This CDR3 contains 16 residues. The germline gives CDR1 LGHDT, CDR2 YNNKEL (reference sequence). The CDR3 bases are TGTGCCAGCAGCCAAAGGAGGGGATCTAGCACAGATACGCAGTATTTT. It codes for CASSQRRGSSTDTQYF.

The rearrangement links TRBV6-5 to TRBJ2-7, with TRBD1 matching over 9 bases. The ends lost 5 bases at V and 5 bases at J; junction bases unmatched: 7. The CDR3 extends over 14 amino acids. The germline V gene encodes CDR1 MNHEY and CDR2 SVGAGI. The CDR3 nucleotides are TGTGCCAGCAGTACCTGGACAGGGGAACACGAGCAGTACTTC. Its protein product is CASSTWTGEHEQYF.

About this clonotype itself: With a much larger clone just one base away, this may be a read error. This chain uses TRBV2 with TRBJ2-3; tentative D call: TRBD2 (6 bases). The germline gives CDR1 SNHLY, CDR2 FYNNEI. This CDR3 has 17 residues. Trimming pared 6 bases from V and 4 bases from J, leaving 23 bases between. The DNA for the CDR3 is TGTGCCAGCAGACAGAACCACGCCGCGACTAGGTCAGATACGCAGTATTTT. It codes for CASRQNHAATRSDTQYF.

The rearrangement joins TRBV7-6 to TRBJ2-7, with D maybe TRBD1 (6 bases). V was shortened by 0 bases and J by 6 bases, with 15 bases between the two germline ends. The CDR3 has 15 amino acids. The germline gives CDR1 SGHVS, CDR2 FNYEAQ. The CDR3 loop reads CASSLAPGHKSEQYF. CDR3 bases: TGTGCCAGCAGCTTAGCGCCGGGACACAAGTCCGAGCAGTACTTC.

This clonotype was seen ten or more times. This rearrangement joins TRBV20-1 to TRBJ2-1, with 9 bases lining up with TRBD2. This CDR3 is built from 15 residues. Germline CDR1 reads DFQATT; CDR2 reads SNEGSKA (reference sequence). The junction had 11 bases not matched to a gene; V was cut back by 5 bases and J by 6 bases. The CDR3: CSAETGTSWSNEQFF. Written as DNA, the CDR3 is TGCAGTGCTGAGACCGGGACTAGCTGGTCCAATGAGCAGTTCTTC.

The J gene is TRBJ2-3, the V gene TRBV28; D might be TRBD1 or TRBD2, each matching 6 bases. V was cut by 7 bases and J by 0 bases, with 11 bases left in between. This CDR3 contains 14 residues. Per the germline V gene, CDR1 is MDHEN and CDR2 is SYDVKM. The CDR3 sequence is CASTGGLSTDTQYF. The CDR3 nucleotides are TGTGCCAGCACCGGGGGCCTTAGCACAGATACGCAGTATTTT.

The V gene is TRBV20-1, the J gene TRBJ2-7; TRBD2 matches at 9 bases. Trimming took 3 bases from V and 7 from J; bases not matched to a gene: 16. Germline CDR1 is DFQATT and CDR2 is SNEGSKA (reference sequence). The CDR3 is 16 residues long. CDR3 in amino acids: CSASSLASGTLREQYF. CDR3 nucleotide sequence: TGCAGTGCTAGTAGTTTAGCTAGCGGGACCCTACGGGAGCAGTACTTC.

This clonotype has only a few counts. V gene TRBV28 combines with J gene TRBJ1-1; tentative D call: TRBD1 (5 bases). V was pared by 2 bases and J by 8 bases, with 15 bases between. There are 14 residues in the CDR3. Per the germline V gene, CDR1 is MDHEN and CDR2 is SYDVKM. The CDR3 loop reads CASSLVGLEPEAFF. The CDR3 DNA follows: TGTGCCAGCAGTTTAGTGGGGCTCGAGCCGGAAGCTTTCTTT. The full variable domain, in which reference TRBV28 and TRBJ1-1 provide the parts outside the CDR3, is DVKVTQSSRYLVKRTGEKVFLECVQDMDHENMFWYRQDPGLGLRLIYFSYDVKMKEKGDIPEGYSVSREKKERFSLILESASTNQTSMYLCASSLVGLEPEAFFGQGTRLTVV.

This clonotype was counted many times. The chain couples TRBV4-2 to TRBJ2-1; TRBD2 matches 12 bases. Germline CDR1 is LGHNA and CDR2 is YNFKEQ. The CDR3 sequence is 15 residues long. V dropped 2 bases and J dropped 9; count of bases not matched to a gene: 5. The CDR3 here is CASSQRTSGEGEQFF. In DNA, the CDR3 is TGTGCCAGCAGCCAAAGGACTAGCGGGGAGGGTGAGCAGTTCTTC.

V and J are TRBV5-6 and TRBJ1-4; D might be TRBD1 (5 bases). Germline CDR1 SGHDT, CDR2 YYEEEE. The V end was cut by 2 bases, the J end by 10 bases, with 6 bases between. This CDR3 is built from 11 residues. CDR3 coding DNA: TGTGCCAGCAGCTTTCAGGGAAAACTGTTTTTT. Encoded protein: CASSFQGKLFF.

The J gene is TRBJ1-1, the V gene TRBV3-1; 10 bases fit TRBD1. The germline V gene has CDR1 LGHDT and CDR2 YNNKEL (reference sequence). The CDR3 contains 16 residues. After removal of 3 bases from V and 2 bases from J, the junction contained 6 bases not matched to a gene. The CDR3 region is CASSHRQGAGNTEAFF. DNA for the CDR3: TGTGCCAGCAGCCACAGACAGGGGGCCGGAAACACTGAAGCTTTCTTT.

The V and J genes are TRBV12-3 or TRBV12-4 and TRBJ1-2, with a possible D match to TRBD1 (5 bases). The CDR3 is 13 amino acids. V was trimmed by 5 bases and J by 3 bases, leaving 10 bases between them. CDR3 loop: CASSGGLYYGYTF. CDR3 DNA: TGTGCCAGCAGTGGGGGACTTTACTATGGCTACACCTTC.

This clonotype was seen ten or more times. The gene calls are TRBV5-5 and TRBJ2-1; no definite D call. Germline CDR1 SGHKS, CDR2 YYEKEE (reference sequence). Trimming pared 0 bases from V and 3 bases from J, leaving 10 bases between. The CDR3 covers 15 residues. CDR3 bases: TGTGCCAGCAGCTTGGAGGGTTATCGCTACAATGAGCAGTTCTTC. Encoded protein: CASSLEGYRYNEQFF.

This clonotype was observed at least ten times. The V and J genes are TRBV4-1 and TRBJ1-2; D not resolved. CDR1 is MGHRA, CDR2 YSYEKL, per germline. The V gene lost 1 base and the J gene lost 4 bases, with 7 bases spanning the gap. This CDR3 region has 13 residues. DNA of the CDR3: TGCGCCAGCAGCCAAGTAGGACCCTATGGCTACACCTTC. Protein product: CASSQVGPYGYTF.

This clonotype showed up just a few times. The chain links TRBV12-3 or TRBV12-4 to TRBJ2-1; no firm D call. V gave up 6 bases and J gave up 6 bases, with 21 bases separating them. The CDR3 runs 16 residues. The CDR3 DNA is TGTGCCAGCAGGGGTTTGAGGACCCCTAATCGCAATGAGCAGTTCTTC. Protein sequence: CASRGLRTPNRNEQFF.

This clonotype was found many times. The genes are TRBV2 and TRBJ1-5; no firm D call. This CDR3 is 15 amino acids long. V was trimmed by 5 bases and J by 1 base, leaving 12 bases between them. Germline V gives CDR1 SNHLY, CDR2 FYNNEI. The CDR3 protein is CASSLEGTSNQPQHF. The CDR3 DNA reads TGTGCCAGCAGTCTGGAGGGAACGAGCAATCAGCCCCAGCATTTT.

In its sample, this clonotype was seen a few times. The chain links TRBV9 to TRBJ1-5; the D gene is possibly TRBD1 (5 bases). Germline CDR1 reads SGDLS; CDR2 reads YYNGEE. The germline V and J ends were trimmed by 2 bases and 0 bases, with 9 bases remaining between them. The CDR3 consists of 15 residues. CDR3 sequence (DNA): TGTGCCAGCAGCGTGGGGCCGATTAGCAATCAGCCCCAGCATTTT. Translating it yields CASSVGPISNQPQHF.

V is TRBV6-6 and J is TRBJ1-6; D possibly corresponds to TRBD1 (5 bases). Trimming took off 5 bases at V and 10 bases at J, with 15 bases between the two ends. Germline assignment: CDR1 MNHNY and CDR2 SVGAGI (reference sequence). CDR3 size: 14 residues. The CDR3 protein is CASSTQGGGSPLHF. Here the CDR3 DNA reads TGTGCCAGCAGTACGCAGGGTGGAGGATCACCCCTCCACTTT.